The next 31 T cell receptor beta chains were all read from a single sample in a study of T cell repertoires in cytomegalovirus infection. Their recognized antigens are unknown. One entry per CDR3 protein, called by TCRdb with MiXCR from the reads. This table holds some 920,000 distinct CDR3 sequences, around 29% found once. The source was cultured CD8+ T cells from PBMCs, collected from culture after CMV antigen stimulation. These receptors were obtained from a human donor in good health (CMV status not recorded). Some clones in this sample may be carry-over from other donors' samples.

This clonotype has a handful of counts. This chain connects TRBV19 to TRBJ2-2; possibly TRBD1 for D (5 bases). Germline CDR1 and CDR2: LNHDA and SQIVND (reference sequence). The V and J ends lost 6 bases and 9 bases respectively, with 17 bases between them. The CDR3 contains 14 residues. CDR3 DNA sequence: TGTGCCAGTAGGGATTATAAGACAGACCGGGAGCTGTTTTTT. Translation: CASRDYKTDRELFF.

This chain connects TRBV6-1 to TRBJ2-5; TRBD1 might be the D (5 bases). V gave up 5 bases and J gave up 5 bases, with 18 bases separating them. The CDR3 has 15 amino acids. Germline loops: CDR1 MNHNS, CDR2 SASEGT. The CDR3 coding sequence is TGTGCCAGCAGTCACTTACCCGACAGTGGGGAGACCCAGTACTTC. This gives the protein CASSHLPDSGETQYF.

This sequence joins TRBV7-8 and TRBJ1-1, with 7 bases identical to TRBD1. V shed 4 bases and J 3 bases; nucleotides not matched to a gene: 5. The CDR3 has 14 residues. Germline CDR1 reads SGHVS; CDR2 reads FQNEAQ. CDR3 protein: CASSSQGTYTEAFF. CDR3 coding DNA: TGTGCCAGCAGCTCACAGGGGACCTACACTGAAGCTTTCTTT.

The chain employs TRBV6-1 and TRBJ2-7; 10 nucleotides match TRBD2. The CDR3 runs to 19 residues. The trim removed 0 bases at V and 6 bases at J, leaving 17 bases unmatched. The germline V gene encodes CDR1 MNHNS and CDR2 SASEGT. This CDR3 reads CASSEAQGFRLAGVSEQYV. In DNA form, the CDR3 reads TGTGCCAGCAGTGAAGCGCAGGGTTTTCGGCTAGCGGGGGTGAGCGAGCAGTACGTC.

Written as DNA, the CDR3 is TGTGCCAGCAGTTTATGGGGCAGGGGGTATGGCTACACCTTC. Translation: CASSLWGRGYGYTF. The chain is built from TRBV27 and TRBJ1-2; 7 bases are shared with TRBD1. The CDR3 length is 14 residues. Germline-derived CDR1 and CDR2 are MNHEY and SMNVEV (reference sequence). After removal of 1 base from V and 5 bases from J, the junction contained 4 bases not matched to a gene.

In this sample, this clonotype turned up many times. The CDR3 region is CASSLDVPEQYV. The CDR3 DNA follows: TGTGCCAGCAGCTTAGACGTCCCGGAGCAGTACGTC. The chain uses TRBV7-2 and TRBJ2-7; D not resolved. Deletions cut 1 base from V and 7 bases from J, with 8 bases between. The CDR3 is 12 residues long. From germline, CDR1 is SGHTA and CDR2 FQGNSA.

The chain is built from TRBV5-1 and TRBJ2-3; D is tentatively TRBD1 or TRBD2 (6 bases each). CDR1 SGHRS and CDR2 YFSETQ come from the germline V gene. V gave up 3 bases and J gave up 2 bases, with 13 bases separating them. This CDR3 has 15 amino acids. The CDR3 loop reads CASSSEGGDTDTQYF. CDR3 bases: TGCGCCAGCAGCTCGGAGGGGGGAGACACAGATACGCAGTATTTT.

This chain uses TRBV6-1 with TRBJ2-1, with TRBD1 identical over 7 bases. This CDR3 spans 14 amino acids. V was clipped by 6 bases and J by 6 bases; unmatched bases: 8. Germline loops: CDR1 MNHNS, CDR2 SASEGT. CDR3 nucleotide sequence: TGTGCCAGCAGACGACAGGGCCGCTCCAATGAGCAGTTCTTC. Translation: CASRRQGRSNEQFF.

V gene TRBV3-1 combines with J gene TRBJ2-5, with D possibly being TRBD2 (5 bases). Germline V gene sequence: CDR1 LGHDT, CDR2 YNNKEL (reference sequence). The CDR3 contains 15 residues. V was pared by 1 base and J by 1 base, with 10 bases between. This CDR3 is CASSQGPGSQETQYF. DNA of the CDR3: TGTGCCAGCAGCCAAGGTCCGGGGAGCCAAGAGACCCAGTACTTC.

The chain employs TRBV5-1 and TRBJ1-1, with D unresolved. This CDR3 region has 14 residues. Germline CDR1 and CDR2: SGHRS and YFSETQ. V was cut by 0 bases and J by 4 bases, with 10 bases left in between. CDR3 DNA sequence: TGCGCCAGCAGCTTGGGACAAGATGGCACTGAAGCTTTCTTT. Amino acid sequence: CASSLGQDGTEAFF.

The genes are TRBV5-1 and TRBJ2-5, with TRBD1 identical over 9 bases. This CDR3 region has 14 residues. CDR1 is SGHRS, CDR2 YFSETQ, per germline. J lost 4 bases, V lost 0 bases, and 1 base had no gene match. The CDR3 nucleotides read TGCGCCAGCAGCTTGGCGGACAGGGGAGAGACCCAGTACTTC. Its protein product is CASSLADRGETQYF.

The chain joins TRBV23-1 to TRBJ2-1, with 12 bases that match TRBD2. TRBV23-1 is recorded as an ORF, its role being uncertain. The CDR3 has 15 residues. Trimming removed 2 bases from V and 8 bases from J; junction bases left unmatched: 4. In DNA form, the CDR3 reads TGCGCCAGCAGTCAACCTAGCGGGGGGGCCGATGAGCAGTTCTTC. It yields the protein CASSQPSGGADEQFF.

The chain employs TRBV6-1 and TRBJ1-6, with 9 bases fitting TRBD1. Losses at the gene ends were 1 base for V and 5 bases for J; bases not matched to a gene: 0. Germline lookup yields CDR1 MNHNS and CDR2 SASEGT. This CDR3 region has 15 residues. The CDR3 here is CASSEGTGDNSPLHF. For the CDR3, the DNA is TGTGCCAGCAGTGAAGGGACAGGGGATAATTCACCCCTCCACTTT.

This clonotype was counted between two and nine times. The chain recombines TRBV7-9 with TRBJ2-7, with a possible D match to TRBD2 (7 bases). Germline-derived CDR1 and CDR2 are SEHNR and FQNEAQ (reference sequence). Trimming pared 7 bases from V and 2 bases from J, leaving 15 bases between. This CDR3 contains 14 residues. CDR3 sequence (DNA): TGTGCCAGCACCTTCGGGGGGCCAGCCTACGAGCAGTACTTC. Translating gives CASTFGGPAYEQYF.

This chain connects TRBV7-9 to TRBJ2-2; 9 bases match TRBD1. The CDR3 totals 19 residues. Germline V gene data show CDR1 as SEHNR and CDR2 as FQNEAQ (reference sequence). Trimming took 4 bases from V and 2 from J; bases not matched to a gene: 14. The CDR3 DNA is TGTGCCAGCAGCTCGGATTTTCGGAAGGGACAGGGTAACACCGGGGAGCTGTTTTTT. It encodes CASSSDFRKGQGNTGELFF. Full variable domain (missing parts from reference TRBV7-9 and TRBJ2-2): DTGVSQNPRHKITKRGQNVTFRCDPISEHNRLYWYRQTLGQGPEFLTYFQNEAQLEKSRLLSDRFSAERPKGSFSTLEIQRTEQGDSAMYLCASSSDFRKGQGNTGELFFGEGSRLTVL.

This clonotype occurred a few times. The J gene is TRBJ1-6, the V gene TRBV20-1; D might be TRBD1 (6 bases). CDR3 length equals 16 residues. Germline V gene data show CDR1 as DFQATT and CDR2 as SNEGSKA (reference sequence). Trimming removed 3 bases from V and 5 bases from J, with 17 bases in between. The CDR3 reads CSARTVYRTDNSPLHF. The CDR3 DNA reads TGCAGTGCTAGGACCGTGTACCGGACAGATAATTCACCCCTCCACTTT.

This clonotype occurred once. This chain joins TRBV6-6 and TRBJ2-7, with TRBD1 as a possible D gene (6 bases). The CDR3 is made up of 15 amino acids. Germline V gives CDR1 MNHNY, CDR2 SVGAGI (reference sequence). The V end was cut by 4 bases, the J end by 6 bases, with 19 bases between. CDR3 amino acids: CASSSRTELGCEQYF. Written as DNA, the CDR3 is TGTGCCAGCAGTTCCCGGACAGAATTGGGCTGCGAGCAGTACTTC.

This clonotype was counted many times. The V call is TRBV7-8, the J call TRBJ1-1; D gene unclear. V lost 3 bases and J 0 bases, leaving 14 bases between the germline ends. Germline V CDR1 and CDR2: SGHVS, FQNEAQ. The CDR3 loop spans 16 amino acids. The CDR3 region has the DNA TGTGCCAGCAGCTTGTCAGGTGGGATGTTGAACACTGAAGCTTTCTTT. Its translation: CASSLSGGMLNTEAFF.

This clonotype was counted ten times or more. The chain uses TRBV7-2 and TRBJ1-2, with 7 nucleotides matching TRBD1. Germline values: CDR1 SGHTA, CDR2 FQGNSA. This CDR3 spans 15 amino acids. After removal of 5 bases from V and 3 bases from J, the junction contained 9 bases not matched to a gene. Written as DNA, the CDR3 is TGTGCCAGCAGCCTGGTTACAGGGGACGACTATGGCTACACCTTC. This sequence encodes CASSLVTGDDYGYTF.

V and J are TRBV7-9 and TRBJ2-3; 7 bases map to TRBD2. This CDR3 is built from 16 residues. V dropped 5 bases and J dropped 4; count of bases not matched to a gene: 12. The germline V gene has CDR1 SEHNR and CDR2 FQNEAQ (reference sequence). CDR3 amino acids: CASSPREGRDADTQYF. As DNA, the CDR3 is TGTGCCAGCAGCCCTAGGGAGGGGCGGGACGCAGATACGCAGTATTTT.

The chain carries TRBV6-1 and TRBJ2-1; 9 bases align to TRBD2. This CDR3 contains 18 residues. Germline V gene data show CDR1 as MNHNS and CDR2 as SASEGT. V lost 4 bases, J lost 8 bases, and 18 bases stayed unmatched. The CDR3: CASSVVYGGGGAFDEQFF. CDR3 DNA sequence: TGTGCCAGCAGTGTGGTTTATGGTGGCGGGGGGGCATTCGATGAGCAGTTCTTC.

The V and J genes are TRBV9 and TRBJ2-1; D is unclear. This CDR3 spans 14 amino acids. V dropped 3 bases and J dropped 8 bases, with 15 bases sitting between them. Germline V lookup: CDR1 SGDLS, CDR2 YYNGEE. As DNA, the CDR3 is TGTGCCAGCAGCGGCAGCAGGTTAAGCGATGAGCAGTTCTTC. Translated: CASSGSRLSDEQFF.

The gene calls are TRBV6-1 and TRBJ1-1; no firm D call. The CDR3 runs to 15 residues. Germline CDR1 reads MNHNS; CDR2 reads SASEGT. The ends were cut back, 5 bases at V and 4 bases at J, with 17 bases in the middle. CDR3 DNA: TGTGCCAGCAGTCCCCAGCGGGCCCCGGGCACTGAAGCTTTCTTT. This translates into CASSPQRAPGTEAFF.

CDR3 coding DNA: TGTGCCAGTAGTGTTACGACAGGGGGCAATCAGCCCCAGCATTTT. Translated, it gives CASSVTTGGNQPQHF. The chain joins TRBV19 to TRBJ1-5; 8 nucleotides agree with TRBD1. Germline-derived CDR1 and CDR2 are LNHDA and SQIVND (reference sequence). V shed 5 bases, J shed 2 bases, and the junction held 5 bases outside the gene matches. This CDR3 is 15 amino acids long.

The V and J genes are TRBV27 and TRBJ2-3, with a tentative D call TRBD2 (5 bases). The germline CDR1 and CDR2 sequences are MNHEY and SMNVEV (reference sequence). The CDR3 is 15 amino acids. V was trimmed by 5 bases and J by 2 bases, leaving 14 bases between them. The CDR3: CASSGIWEYTDTQYF. DNA for the CDR3: TGTGCCAGCAGTGGAATATGGGAGTACACAGATACGCAGTATTTT.

This clonotype was recorded a few times. The CDR3 region has the DNA TGTGCCAGCAGCCACCGGGGCTTCAATCAGCCCCAGCATTTT. Its protein is CASSHRGFNQPQHF. The chain links TRBV6-5 to TRBJ1-5; the D gene is possibly TRBD1 (5 bases). The length of the CDR3 is 14 residues. Germline CDR1 MNHEY, CDR2 SVGAGI. V lost 6 bases and J lost 3, with 12 bases in between.

This clonotype was detected only a few times. The chain couples TRBV7-2 to TRBJ1-6; D is unclear. The CDR3 extends over 15 amino acids. The V gene lost 8 bases and the J gene lost 0 bases, with 11 bases spanning the gap. Germline CDR1 is SGHTA and CDR2 is FQGNSA. This CDR3 is CASGEQSSYNSPLHF. CDR3 DNA sequence: TGTGCCAGCGGCGAACAGAGCTCCTATAATTCACCCCTCCACTTT. Supplemented by reference TRBV7-2 and TRBJ1-6, the full variable domain reads GAGVSQSPSNKVTEKGKDVELRCDPISGHTALYWYRQSLGQGLEFLIYFQGNSAPDKSGLPSDRFSAERTGGSVSTLTIQRTQQEDSAVYLCASGEQSSYNSPLHFGNGTRLTVT.

Points on this clonotype: The junction does not match germline at one end; this may be a read error. The genes are TRBV6-2 or TRBV6-3 and TRBJ1-2; TRBD1 matches at 7 bases. The length of the CDR3 is 13 residues. Per the germline V gene, CDR1 is MNHEY and CDR2 is SVGEGT. CDR3 DNA: TGTGTCAGCAGTAACAGGGGCGACTATGGCTACACCTTC. This translates into CVSSNRGDYGYTF.

The rearrangement uses TRBV6-5 and TRBJ2-1; D assignment may be TRBD1 or TRBD2 (5 bases each). V was shortened by 0 bases and J by 9 bases, with 9 bases between the two germline ends. The germline V gene has CDR1 MNHEY and CDR2 SVGAGI. The length of the CDR3 is 13 residues. CDR3 protein: CASSYSSGTEQFF. The CDR3 DNA follows: TGTGCCAGCAGTTACTCTTCGGGGACTGAGCAGTTCTTC.

This clonotype was seen more than once but under ten times. This chain connects TRBV7-9 to TRBJ2-5; D is possibly TRBD1 (5 bases). The germline CDR1 and CDR2 sequences are SEHNR and FQNEAQ (reference sequence). The CDR3 has 14 residues. V was trimmed by 5 bases and J by 5 bases, leaving 15 bases between them. CDR3 in amino acids: CASSPSVGRETQYF. The CDR3 nucleotides read TGTGCCAGCAGCCCCTCCGTGGGGCGGGAGACCCAGTACTTC.

V and J are TRBV19 and TRBJ2-7, with TRBD1 matching 9 bases. The CDR3 is made up of 16 amino acids. Germline V lookup: CDR1 LNHDA, CDR2 SQIVND (reference sequence). V shed 5 bases and J 2 bases; nucleotides not matched to a gene: 10. The CDR3: CASSPGQGPSPYEQYF. CDR3 bases: TGTGCCAGTAGTCCGGGACAGGGTCCTTCACCCTACGAGCAGTACTTC.